Listed below are T cell receptor beta chains from one sample, sequenced in a study of cytomegalovirus exposure and HLA in healthy donors. Some clones are missing from TCRdb's copy, which holds only in-frame ones; the method was immunoSEQ multiplex PCR. The data hold approximately 270,000 clones, with about 86% observed a single time. Sequenced input: PBMCs. The receptor source for this set is a woman between 18 and 29 years old in good health and CMV-seronegative. The CDR3 runs from the conserved cysteine through the conserved F or W. Fields, in order: V gene, J gene, CDR3 protein.

>TRBV7-9|TRBJ2-7
CASSWDRVALEQYF
>TRBV11-3|TRBJ2-7
CASSLAGGRAYEQYF
>TRBV7-6|TRBJ2-1
CASSLGPGDSRNEQFF
>TRBV5-4|TRBJ1-1
CASSLPPQMNTEAFF
>TRBV2|TRBJ2-5
CASTQGAEETQYF
>TRBV4-3|TRBJ2-1
CASSQDRLRGPGEQFF
>TRBV5-5|TRBJ1-5
CASSLGGARRYQPQHF
>TRBV28|TRBJ2-7
CASSFLAGGGSYEQYF
>TRBV9|TRBJ1-2
CASSSAPGVGYTF
>TRBV7-3|TRBJ2-7
CASSLGRGPYEQYF
>TRBV6-1|TRBJ1-5
CASSGGQPWSNQPQHF
>TRBV25-1|TRBJ2-7
CASSYGTAEQYF
>TRBV2|TRBJ2-7
CASSVGGSAYEQYF
>TRBV5-6|TRBJ1-1
CASSSGQGYTEAFF
>TRBV5-1|TRBJ2-2
CANRLNTGELFF
>TRBV27|TRBJ2-3
CASSPTGGGADTQYF
>TRBV18|TRBJ2-7
CASLLGGGQAYEQYF
>TRBV4-3|TRBJ1-6
CASSQDGAGRAGRSPLHF
>TRBV27|TRBJ2-7
CASRQDRAPRVNEQYF